Described below is a single T cell receptor (beta chain) sequence and its context. Its antigen is as yet unknown. Scientists amplified the TCR beta CDR3 regions from RNA transcripts. First-round RT-PCR employed HTBI primers, with a second-round multiplex PCR after it. In TCRdb, the multiplex PCR reads were re-called with MiXCR into one record per CDR3 protein. The table records some 210,000 distinct CDR3 sequences, 25% to 35% of them present only once. This specimen belongs to a study of Graves' ophthalmopathy and Graves' hyperthyroidism. CDR1 and CDR2 from the germline V gene are MDHEN and SYDVKM. The CDR3 runs to 12 residues. V lost 7 bases, J lost 1 base, and 7 bases lay in between. The study's findings and limits: Most thyroid clonotypes with frequency above 0.001 were detected in blood too.

Moderate-to-severe activity, CAS ≥3, NOSPECS ≥4 and a duration under 3 months were seen in donors with ophthalmopathy. This sequence originates from a man between 45 and 60 years old with Graves' ophthalmopathy. The specimen was peripheral blood. This sequence joins TRBV28 and TRBJ1-1; D gene uncertain. Here the CDR3 DNA reads TGTGCCAGCAATGTTGGGAACACTGAAGCTTTCTTT. Translation: CASNVGNTEAFF.